Listed here is a single T cell receptor beta chain. There is no known antigen for this receptor. The sample holds no much larger clone one base away, and base qualities are not on file. Sequences SGHVS (CDR1) and FNYEAQ (CDR2) are obtained from the germline V gene. Trimming removed 1 base from V and 8 bases from J; the gene matches leave 11 bases unexplained. From its cysteine to its phenylalanine, the CDR3 spans 16 amino acids. Here the CDR3 DNA is all that survives: 48 bases in frame from base 1. This entry is derived from a study of blood T cell repertoires in COVID-19 (dated by TCRdb to 2020 to 2021). At the level of the whole study: Samples covering the acute and convalescent phases of COVID-19 were provided by collaborators in the United States, Italy and Spain. The prospective study material was composed of cDNA or gDNA derived from T cells, B-cell-depleted T cells, or PBMCs. Subjects who had been exposed to COVID-19, were actively infected with it, or had recovered from it provided the deeply sampled blood TCRbeta repertoires that made up the dataset. The repertoires were released in a freely available public database intended as a resource for research on the immune response to SARS-CoV-2. The samples were drawn from the first 160 participants of the ongoing ImmuneRACE study and from 950 to 1,500 subjects provided by 6 global collaborators. A de-identified subject ID, COVID-19 status, age in years and sex were almost always included in the sample metadata. Where available, HLA class I and class II types were taken from metadata supplied by the sample provider and were not determined by assay-based typing. Overall study results and their limits: The amount of clinical and demographic metadata varied by source and participant and was provided uncurated.

TCRbeta CDR3 regions were amplified from genomic DNA by means of the immunoSEQ Assay, a bias-controlled multiplex PCR. The authors' pipeline ran thus. Nucleated cell counts per sample were estimated from amplification of reference gene primers within the assay. Sequence reads were collapsed and filtered to measure the absolute abundance of every unique TCRbeta CDR3 rearrangement. For each sample, productive Simpson clonality was calculated as the square root of Simpson's diversity index over productive rearrangements. TCRdb took over this immuneACCESS table, retaining in-frame rearrangements with V and J assigned. Such tables are incomplete; in checked studies, under half of the missing clones stem from an unresolved V gene, and the remainder is unexplained. V and J calls and clone size are given by that table; D and trimming were obtained from the DNA. In this sample the table shows about 220,000 clones, roughly nine tenths of which occur a single time. The top ten clones comprise around 3.2% of the sample.

Participants in the prospective study were enrolled through a virtual design, were aged 18 to 89 years, and lived in 24 United States geographic areas. In the prospective study, cohorts were assigned on the basis of participant-reported clinical history obtained from a screening survey and a study questionnaire. In the prospective study, whole blood, serum and a nasopharyngeal or oropharyngeal swab were collected from each participant by mobile phlebotomists. Prospective study participants could optionally give additional blood draws and questionnaires over an approximately two-month period. Before DNA extraction, prospective study blood samples were shipped either frozen or at room temperature.

Material for sequencing was PBMCs or T cells enriched from blood (not recorded which). The chain is made from TRBV7-6 and TRBJ1-3; TRBD1 lines up with 7 middle nucleotides. The clonotype comes from a woman aged 18 to 35 in a cohort exposed to, infected with or recovered from COVID-19 (not recorded which). For the CDR3, the sequence is CASSLETGEMGDTIYF. The DNA is TGTGCCAGCAGCTTAGAAACAGGGGAGATGGGAGACACCATATATTTT.